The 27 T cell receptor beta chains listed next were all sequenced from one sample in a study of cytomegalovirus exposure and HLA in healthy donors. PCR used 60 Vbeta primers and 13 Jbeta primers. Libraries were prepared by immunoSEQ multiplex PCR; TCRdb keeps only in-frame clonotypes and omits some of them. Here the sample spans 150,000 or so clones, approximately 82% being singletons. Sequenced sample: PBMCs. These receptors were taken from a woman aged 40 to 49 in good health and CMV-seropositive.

The chain's CDR3 is CASSLLAGTVLYNEQFF. The CDR3 nucleotides read TGTGCCAGCAGCTTACTAGCGGGAACAGTACTTTACAATGAGCAGTTCTTC. The V gene is TRBV5-6, the J gene TRBJ2-1; 10 bases line up with TRBD2. CDR3 length equals 17 residues. V shed 2 bases, J shed 4 bases, and the junction held 9 bases outside the gene matches. Germline V gene data show CDR1 as SGHDT and CDR2 as YYEEEE.

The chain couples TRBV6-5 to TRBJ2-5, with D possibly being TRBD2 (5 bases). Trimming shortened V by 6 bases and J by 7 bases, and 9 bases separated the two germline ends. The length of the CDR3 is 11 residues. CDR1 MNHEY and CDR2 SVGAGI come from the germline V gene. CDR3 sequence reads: CASREAGTQYF. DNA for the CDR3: TGTGCCAGCAGGGAGGCTGGGACCCAGTACTTC.

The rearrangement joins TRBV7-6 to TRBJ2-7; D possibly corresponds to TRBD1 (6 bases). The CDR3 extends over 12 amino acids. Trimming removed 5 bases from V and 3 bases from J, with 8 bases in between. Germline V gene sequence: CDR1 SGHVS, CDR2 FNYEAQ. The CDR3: CASSQGSYEQYF. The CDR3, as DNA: TGTGCCAGCAGCCAGGGGAGCTACGAGCAGTACTTC.

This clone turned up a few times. The CDR3: CAGPRGGPPRYEQYF. For the CDR3, the DNA is TGTGCCGGGCCGCGGGGGGGCCCTCCCCGCTACGAGCAGTACTTC. The chain joins TRBV19 to TRBJ2-7; 9 bases are a match to TRBD2. V trimming: 11 bases; J trimming: 3 bases; junction bases outside the gene matches: 14. The germline gives CDR1 LNHDA, CDR2 SQIVND (reference sequence). This CDR3 comprises 15 residues.

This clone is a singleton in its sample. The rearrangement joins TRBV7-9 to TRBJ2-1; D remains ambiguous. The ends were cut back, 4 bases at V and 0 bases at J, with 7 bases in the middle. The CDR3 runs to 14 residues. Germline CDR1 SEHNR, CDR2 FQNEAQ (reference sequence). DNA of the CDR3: TGTGCCAGCAGCTCCCCCTTCTCCTACAATGAGCAGTTCTTC. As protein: CASSSPFSYNEQFF.

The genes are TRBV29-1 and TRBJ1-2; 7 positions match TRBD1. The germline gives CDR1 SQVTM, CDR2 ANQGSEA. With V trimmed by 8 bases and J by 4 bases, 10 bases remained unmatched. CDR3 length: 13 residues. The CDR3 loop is CSFSDRNLYGYTF. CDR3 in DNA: TGCAGCTTCTCGGACAGGAATCTCTATGGCTACACCTTC.

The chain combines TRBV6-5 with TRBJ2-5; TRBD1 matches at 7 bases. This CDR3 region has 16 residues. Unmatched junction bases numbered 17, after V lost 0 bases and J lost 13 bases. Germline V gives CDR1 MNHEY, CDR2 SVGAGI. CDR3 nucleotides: TGTGCCAGCAGTTACTCGAGGACAGGCCCGAGGACGGTCCCGTACTTC. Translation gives CASSYSRTGPRTVPYF.

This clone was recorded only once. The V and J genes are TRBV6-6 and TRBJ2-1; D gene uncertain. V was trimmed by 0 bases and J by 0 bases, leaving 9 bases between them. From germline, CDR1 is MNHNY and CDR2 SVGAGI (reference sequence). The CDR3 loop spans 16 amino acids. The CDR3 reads CASSYSTRSSYNEQFF. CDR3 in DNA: TGTGCCAGCAGTTACTCGACGCGGAGCTCCTACAATGAGCAGTTCTTC.

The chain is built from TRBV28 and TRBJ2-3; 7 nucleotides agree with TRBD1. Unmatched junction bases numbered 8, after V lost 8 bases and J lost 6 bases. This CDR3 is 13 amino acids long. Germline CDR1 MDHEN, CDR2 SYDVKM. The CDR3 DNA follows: TGTGCCAGCTACAGGGGAAATTCGGATACGCAGTATTTT. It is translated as CASYRGNSDTQYF.

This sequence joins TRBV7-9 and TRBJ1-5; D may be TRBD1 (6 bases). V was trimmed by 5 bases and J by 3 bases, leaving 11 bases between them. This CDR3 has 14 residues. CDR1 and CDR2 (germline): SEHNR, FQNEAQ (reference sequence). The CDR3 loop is CASSLGQTNQPQHF. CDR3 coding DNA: TGTGCCAGCAGCCTTGGACAGACCAATCAGCCCCAGCATTTT.

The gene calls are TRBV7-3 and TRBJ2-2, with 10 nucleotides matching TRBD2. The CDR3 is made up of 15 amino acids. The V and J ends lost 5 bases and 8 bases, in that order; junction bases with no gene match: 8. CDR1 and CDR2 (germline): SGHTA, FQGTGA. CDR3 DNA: TGTGCCAGCAGCCCGGGCCGGACTAGCGGTGGGGAGCTGTTTTTT. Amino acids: CASSPGRTSGGELFF.

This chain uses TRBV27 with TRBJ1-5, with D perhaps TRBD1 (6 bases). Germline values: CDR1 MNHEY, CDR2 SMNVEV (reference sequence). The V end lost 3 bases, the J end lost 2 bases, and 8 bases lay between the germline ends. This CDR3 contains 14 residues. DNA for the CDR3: TGTGCCAGCAGTTTCTCAGGGGGCAATCAGCCCCAGCATTTT. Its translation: CASSFSGGNQPQHF.

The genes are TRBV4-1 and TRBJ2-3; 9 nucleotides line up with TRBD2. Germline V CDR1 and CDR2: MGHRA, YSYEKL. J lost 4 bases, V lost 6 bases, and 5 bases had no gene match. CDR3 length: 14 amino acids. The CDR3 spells CASSRGLAPDTQYF. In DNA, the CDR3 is TGCGCCAGCAGTCGGGGACTAGCCCCAGATACGCAGTATTTT.

In DNA form, the CDR3 reads TGTGCCAGCAGCCCCCGACTAGCGGGAGGGAACACCGGGGAGCTGTTTTTT. It is translated as CASSPRLAGGNTGELFF. This chain links TRBV7-2 with TRBJ2-2; 13 positions match TRBD2. Trimming at V came to 5 bases and at J to 1 base, leaving 4 bases not matched to a gene. CDR3 length: 17 residues. CDR1 is SGHTA, CDR2 FQGNSA, per germline.

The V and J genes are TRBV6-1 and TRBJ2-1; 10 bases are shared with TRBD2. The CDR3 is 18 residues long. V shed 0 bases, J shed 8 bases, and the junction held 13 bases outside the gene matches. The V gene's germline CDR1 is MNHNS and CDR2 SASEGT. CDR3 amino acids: CASSEAQRAGGFLDEQFF. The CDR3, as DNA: TGTGCCAGCAGTGAAGCCCAGAGAGCGGGAGGGTTTTTGGATGAGCAGTTCTTC.

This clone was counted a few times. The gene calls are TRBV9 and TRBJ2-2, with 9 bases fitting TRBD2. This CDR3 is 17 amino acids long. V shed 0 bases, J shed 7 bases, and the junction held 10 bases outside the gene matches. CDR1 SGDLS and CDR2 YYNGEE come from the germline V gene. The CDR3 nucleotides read TGTGCCAGCAGCGTAGCGAGCGGGAGGACGGGAGGCGGGGAGCTGTTTTTT. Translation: CASSVASGRTGGGELFF.

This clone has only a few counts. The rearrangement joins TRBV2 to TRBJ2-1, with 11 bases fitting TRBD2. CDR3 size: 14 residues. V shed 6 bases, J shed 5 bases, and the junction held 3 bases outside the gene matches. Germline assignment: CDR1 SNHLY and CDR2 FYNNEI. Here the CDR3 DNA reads TGTGCCAGCAGCGCTAGCGGGAGGCACAATGAGCAGTTCTTC. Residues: CASSASGRHNEQFF.

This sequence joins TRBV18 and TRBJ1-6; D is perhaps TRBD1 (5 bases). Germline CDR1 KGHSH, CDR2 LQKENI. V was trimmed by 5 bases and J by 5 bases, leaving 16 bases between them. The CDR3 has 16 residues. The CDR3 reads CASSSMTQADNSPLHF. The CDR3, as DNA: TGTGCCAGCTCATCTATGACACAGGCTGATAATTCACCCCTCCACTTT. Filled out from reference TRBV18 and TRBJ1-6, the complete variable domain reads NAGVMQNPRHLVRRRGQEARLRCSPMKGHSHVYWYRQLPEEGLKFMVYLQKENIIDESGMPKERFSAEFPKEGPSILRIQQVVRGDSAAYFCASSSMTQADNSPLHFGNGTRLTVT.

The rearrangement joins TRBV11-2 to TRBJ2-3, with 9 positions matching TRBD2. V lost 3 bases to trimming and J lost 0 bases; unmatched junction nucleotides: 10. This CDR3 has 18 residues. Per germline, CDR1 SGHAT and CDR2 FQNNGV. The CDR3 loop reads CASSFRLAVYSSTDTQYF. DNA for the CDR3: TGTGCCAGCAGCTTCCGACTAGCGGTCTACTCAAGCACAGATACGCAGTATTTT.

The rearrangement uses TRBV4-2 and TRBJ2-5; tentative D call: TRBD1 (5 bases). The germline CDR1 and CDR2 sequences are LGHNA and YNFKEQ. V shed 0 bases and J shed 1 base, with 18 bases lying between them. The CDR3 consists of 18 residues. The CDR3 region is CASSQDQGAQGSQETQYF. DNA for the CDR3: TGTGCCAGCAGCCAAGATCAGGGTGCCCAAGGATCCCAAGAGACCCAGTACTTC.

CDR3 sequence: CASRKPGLTVHGQFF. The CDR3 nucleotides are TGTGCCAGCAGGAAACCGGGACTAACAGTACACGGGCAGTTCTTC. The rearrangement uses TRBV2 and TRBJ2-1, with 7 positions matching TRBD2. The CDR3 is made up of 15 amino acids. The germline V gene has CDR1 SNHLY and CDR2 FYNNEI. With V trimmed by 6 bases and J by 12 bases, 17 bases remained unmatched.

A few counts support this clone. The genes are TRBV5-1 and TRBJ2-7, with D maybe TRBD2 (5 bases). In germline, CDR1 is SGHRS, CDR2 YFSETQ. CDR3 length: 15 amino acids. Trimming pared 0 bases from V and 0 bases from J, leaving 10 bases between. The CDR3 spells CASSLEASTSYEQYF. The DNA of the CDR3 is TGCGCCAGCAGCTTGGAGGCTAGCACCTCCTACGAGCAGTACTTC.

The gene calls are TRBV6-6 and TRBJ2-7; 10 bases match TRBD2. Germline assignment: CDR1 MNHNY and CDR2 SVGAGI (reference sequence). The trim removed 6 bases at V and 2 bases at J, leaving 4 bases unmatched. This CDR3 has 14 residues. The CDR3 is CASRRLAGAYEQYF. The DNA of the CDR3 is TGTGCCAGCAGGAGGCTAGCGGGAGCCTACGAGCAGTACTTC.

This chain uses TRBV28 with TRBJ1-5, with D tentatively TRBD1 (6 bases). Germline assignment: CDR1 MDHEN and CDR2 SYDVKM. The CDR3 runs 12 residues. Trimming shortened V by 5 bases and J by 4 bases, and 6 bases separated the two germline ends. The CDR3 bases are TGTGCCAGCAGTGGACAGAATCAGCCCCAGCATTTT. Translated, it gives CASSGQNQPQHF.

The CDR3 here is CASSPQGGSSGANVLTF. The CDR3 DNA is TGTGCCAGTAGTCCACAGGGGGGAAGCTCTGGGGCCAACGTCCTGACTTTC. This chain links TRBV19 with TRBJ2-6; 8 positions agree with TRBD1. V was pared by 5 bases and J by 0 bases, with 6 bases of the junction left unmatched. The CDR3 is 17 residues long. From germline, CDR1 is LNHDA and CDR2 SQIVND (reference sequence).

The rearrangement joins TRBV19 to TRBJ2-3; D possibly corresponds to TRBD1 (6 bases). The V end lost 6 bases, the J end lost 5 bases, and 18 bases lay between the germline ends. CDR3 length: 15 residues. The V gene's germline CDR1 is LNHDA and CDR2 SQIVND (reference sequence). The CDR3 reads CASSPGTNLRDTQYF. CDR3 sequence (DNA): TGTGCCAGTAGCCCCGGGACAAATCTTAGAGATACGCAGTATTTT.

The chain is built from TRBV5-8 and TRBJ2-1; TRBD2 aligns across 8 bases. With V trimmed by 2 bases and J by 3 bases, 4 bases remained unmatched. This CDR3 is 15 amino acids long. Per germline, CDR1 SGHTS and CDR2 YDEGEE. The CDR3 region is CASSLTGLGYNEQFF. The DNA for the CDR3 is TGTGCCAGCAGCTTAACGGGACTAGGCTACAATGAGCAGTTCTTC.